These 13 T cell receptor beta chains came from one sample sequenced in a study of tumor-infiltrating lymphocytes in primary liver carcinoma. It was unsorted whole blood that yielded blood RNA, and germline DNA was also extracted. Total RNA amounting to 450 to 500 ng was the source from which TCR beta cDNA was made with a constant-region primer. Slightly modified ARM-PCR with three nested multiplex PCR rounds yielded TCR beta libraries. Running 9 to 11 cycles apiece, the first two PCR rounds relied on TRBV1-TRBV30 forward primers together with a C-beta reverse primer. One entry per CDR3 protein, called by TCRdb with MiXCR from the multiplex PCR reads. The sample has 310,000 or so distinct CDR3 sequences; roughly three fifths are singletons. Sequencing was performed on peripheral blood. Source of these receptors: a woman aged 25 to 45 with primary liver carcinoma and hepatitis B virus infection.

Comments on this clonotype: The junction does not match germline at one end; this may be a read error. The CDR3 sequence: CARSLPQATDTQYF. The CDR3 DNA follows: TGTGCCAGGAGCTTGCCCCAGGCCACGGATACGCAGTATTTT. The V and J genes are TRBV5-5 and TRBJ2-3, with no clear D. The CDR3 covers 14 residues. Germline V lookup: CDR1 SGHKS, CDR2 YYEKEE (reference sequence).

This clonotype was detected ten times or more. CDR3 DNA sequence: TGTGCCAGCAGCTATCGGGGACAAGCGGATACGCAGTATTTT. It yields the protein CASSYRGQADTQYF. This sequence joins TRBV5-5 and TRBJ2-3; weak D call: TRBD1 (6 bases). CDR1 SGHKS and CDR2 YYEKEE come from the germline V gene (reference sequence). This CDR3 contains 14 residues. The ends were cut back, 3 bases at V and 6 bases at J, with 14 bases in the middle. Full variable domain (missing parts from reference TRBV5-5 and TRBJ2-3): DAGVTQSPTHLIKTRGQQVTLRCSPISGHKSVSWYQQVLGQGPQFIFQYYEKEERGRGNFPDRFSARQFPNYSSELNVNALLLGDSALYLCASSYRGQADTQYFGPGTRLTVL.

This clonotype was seen once. A much larger clone lies one base from this, so it may be a read error. This chain links TRBV12-3 or TRBV12-4 with TRBJ2-1; 8 nucleotides line up with TRBD2. V shed 1 base and J 10 bases; nucleotides not matched to a gene: 3. CDR3 length: 13 amino acids. The CDR3 DNA is TGTGCCAGCAGTTTAGACGGGAGGGTAGAGCAGTTCTTC. This translates into CASSLDGRVEQFF.

The chain uses TRBV11-3 and TRBJ2-1; perhaps TRBD2 as D (5 bases). The germline CDR1 and CDR2 sequences are SGHNT and YENEEA. V was shortened by 7 bases and J by 6 bases, with 22 bases between the two germline ends. This CDR3 spans 16 amino acids. The CDR3 sequence: CASTPLDPLRANEQFF. The CDR3 DNA reads as TGTGCCAGCACTCCCCTAGACCCCCTGAGGGCCAATGAGCAGTTCTTC.

As concerns this clonotype: Sequence at one end of the junction differs from germline and may be a read error. The rearrangement joins TRBV12-3 or TRBV12-4 to TRBJ2-1, with D perhaps TRBD2 (6 bases). This CDR3 contains 11 residues. The CDR3 coding sequence is TGTGCCGGCAGATTGGTGGGTCGGGAGCTCTTC. Translating gives CAGRLVGRELF.

A word on this clonotype: With a much larger clone just one base away, this may be a read error. Likely a read error: the CDR3 ends without its conserved phenylalanine or tryptophan. The V call is TRBV29-1, the J call TRBJ1-2; 8 positions agree with TRBD1. The V gene end was trimmed by 4 bases and the J gene end by 6 bases; junction bases not matched to a gene: 10. The length of the CDR3 is 14 residues. Germline CDR1 SQVTM, CDR2 ANQGSEA. The CDR3 sequence: CSVGSDRVWDGYTS. In DNA form, the CDR3 reads TGCAGCGTTGGTTCGGACAGGGTTTGGGATGGCTACACCTCC.

The chain joins TRBV6-1 to TRBJ1-3; no definite D call. Germline CDR1 reads MNHNS; CDR2 reads SASEGT. This CDR3 has 15 amino acids. V was cut by 8 bases and J by 3 bases, with 17 bases left in between. CDR3 sequence: CASGRALAVGNTIYF. The CDR3 nucleotides read TGTGCCAGCGGAAGGGCGTTGGCAGTTGGAAACACCATATATTTT.

This clonotype occurred a few times. The chain has TRBV4-2 and TRBJ2-6; maybe TRBD2 (6 bases). The CDR3 spans 20 residues. Per the germline V gene, CDR1 is LGHNA and CDR2 is YNFKEQ. Trimming cost V 2 bases and J 1 base, with 21 bases left between them. CDR3 bases: TGTGCCAGCAGCCAAAGAATCGGGACTGGGAGGCGTTCTGGGGCCAACGTCCTGACTTTC. Protein sequence: CASSQRIGTGRRSGANVLTF.

The chain carries TRBV18 and TRBJ2-5, with a tentative D call TRBD1 (5 bases). CDR1 KGHSH and CDR2 LQKENI come from the germline V gene. The CDR3 has 13 residues. The ends were cut back, 3 bases at V and 4 bases at J, with 9 bases in the middle. The CDR3 DNA follows: TGTGCCAGCTCACCCGACAGTAGAGAGACCCAGTACTTC. Translated: CASSPDSRETQYF.

With regard to this clonotype: A read error may be the cause here, since a much bigger clone is one base away. The chain links TRBV6-6 to TRBJ2-4, with 7 bases lining up with TRBD1. The CDR3 loop spans 15 amino acids. V gave up 7 bases and J gave up 0 bases; unmatched junction bases: 6. The V gene's germline CDR1 is MNHNY and CDR2 SVGAGI (reference sequence). CDR3 sequence: CASIKGQLAKNIQYF. The CDR3, as DNA: TGTGCCAGCATAAAGGGACAGCTAGCCAAAAACATTCAGTACTTC.

The chain uses TRBV6-2 or TRBV6-3 and TRBJ2-2; D ambiguous. The CDR3 length is 16 residues. Germline V lookup: CDR1 MNHEY, CDR2 SVGEGT. With 2 bases removed from V and 3 bases from J, the gap between germline ends came to 13 bases. The CDR3 spells CASSYGWAEHTGELFF. CDR3 in DNA: TGTGCCAGCAGTTACGGTTGGGCTGAACACACCGGGGAGCTGTTTTTT.

This sequence joins TRBV20-1 and TRBJ1-1; no clear D. The CDR3 totals 15 residues. Germline V gene lookup returns CDR1 DFQATT and CDR2 SNEGSKA (reference sequence). Trimming stripped 3 bases from V and 3 bases from J, with 17 bases between. The CDR3 is CSAREPVYGDTEAFF. As DNA, the CDR3 is TGCAGTGCTAGGGAGCCCGTATACGGTGACACTGAAGCTTTCTTT.

The V and J genes are TRBV24-1 and TRBJ2-5, with no clear D. V was trimmed by 5 bases and J by 1 base, leaving 13 bases between them. The CDR3 spans 15 residues. CDR1 and CDR2 (germline): KGHDR, SFDVKD. The CDR3 DNA reads as TGTGCCACCAGTGGGTTAGGTGGGTCCCAAGAGACCCAGTACTTC. Translated: CATSGLGGSQETQYF.